The clone carrying this TCR beta chain was detected a few times. The antigen is not known. This specimen comes from a study of T cells in tumors after PD-1 blockade. Study-wide points: Some novel exhausted tumor clones appeared in pre-treatment blood, suggesting peripheral recruitment.

Only in-frame clones appear in the TCRdb table, and some are missing; sequencing was by immunoSEQ multiplex PCR. Here the sample spans around 13,000 clones, roughly 60% being singletons. Template: tumor biopsy or peripheral blood genomic DNA, about 616-6,004 ng per sample. This CDR3 contains 13 residues. Germline V gene data show CDR1 as LGHDT and CDR2 as YNNKEL (reference sequence). V lost 6 bases to trimming and J lost 10 bases; unmatched junction nucleotides: 8. The chain recombines TRBV3-1 (or the pseudogene TRBV3-2) with TRBJ2-4, with TRBD1 matching 8 bases. The TCR sequence derives from a human donor with cutaneous squamous cell carcinoma. The sample in question was tumor tissue, obtained before anti-PD-1 treatment. The CDR3 coding sequence is TGTGCCAGCAGGCGAAACGGACAGGGTATTCAGTACTTC. Translating gives CASRRNGQGIQYF.